Presented here are 19 T cell receptor beta chains from one specimen sequenced in a study of blood T cell repertoires in COVID-19. The table came from immunoSEQ multiplex PCR; TCRdb's copy has only in-frame clones and leaves some out. This sample has 470,000 or so clones, with 75% to 90% found just once. The sample consisted of peripheral blood. These receptors all come from a woman aged 25 to 45 with acute or convalescent COVID-19.

This clone has a single count. This chain uses TRBV5-1 with TRBJ2-3; D gene unclear. The CDR3 loop spans 16 amino acids. Germline loops: CDR1 SGHRS, CDR2 YFSETQ. Trimming cost V 0 bases and J 2 bases, with 13 bases left between them. The CDR3 is CASSLGYEEYTDTQYF. CDR3 nucleotides: TGCGCCAGCAGCTTGGGCTACGAAGAGTACACAGATACGCAGTATTTT.

The chain links TRBV7-2 to TRBJ2-7; D gene ambiguous. V lost 5 bases, J lost 0 bases, and 11 bases lay in between. This CDR3 contains 14 residues. Germline values: CDR1 SGHTA, CDR2 FQGNSA. CDR3 sequence (DNA): TGTGCCAGCAGCCAATACCAGGCCTCCTACGAGCAGTACTTC. It codes for CASSQYQASYEQYF. Complete variable domain (other parts from reference TRBV7-2 and TRBJ2-7): GAGVSQSPSNKVTEKGKDVELRCDPISGHTALYWYRQSLGQGLEFLIYFQGNSAPDKSGLPSDRFSAERTGGSVSTLTIQRTQQEDSAVYLCASSQYQASYEQYFGPGTRLTVT.

This clone has more than one count but fewer than ten. The chain employs TRBV24-1 and TRBJ2-1; 13 bases align to TRBD2. Germline V gene data show CDR1 as KGHDR and CDR2 as SFDVKD. This CDR3 has 18 amino acids. V lost 2 bases and J lost 0; bases outside the gene matches: 3. CDR3 residues: CATSDSGTSGASYNEQFF. DNA of the CDR3: TGTGCCACCAGTGATTCCGGGACTAGCGGGGCCTCCTACAATGAGCAGTTCTTC.

The chain couples TRBV7-2 to TRBJ2-3, with D possibly matching TRBD1 (6 bases). The germline CDR1 and CDR2 sequences are SGHTA and FQGNSA. This CDR3 region has 13 residues. The germline V and J ends were trimmed by 5 bases and 5 bases, with 11 bases remaining between them. This chain's CDR3 is CASSATGLDTQYF. The CDR3 DNA reads TGTGCCAGCAGCGCCACAGGGTTAGATACGCAGTATTTT.

The gene calls are TRBV27 and TRBJ1-6; TRBD1 is a possible D gene (5 bases). The CDR3 runs to 13 residues. Trimming stripped 3 bases from V and 16 bases from J, with 16 bases between. In germline, CDR1 is MNHEY, CDR2 SMNVEV (reference sequence). The CDR3 nucleotides are TGTGCCAGCAGTTTCCCCATGGGGACTCAACTCCACTTT. It encodes CASSFPMGTQLHF.

The J gene is TRBJ1-2, the V gene TRBV18; unclear D gene. Between the trimmed V and J ends, which lost 4 bases and 6 bases, there was a span of 15 bases. The CDR3 covers 14 residues. Per germline, CDR1 KGHSH and CDR2 LQKENI. The CDR3 loop reads CASSLARVDHGYTF. DNA for the CDR3: TGTGCCAGCTCACTGGCGCGGGTGGACCATGGCTACACCTTC.

This chain uses TRBV10-1 with TRBJ2-1; TRBD1 agrees at 7 bases. The CDR3 extends over 14 amino acids. V was clipped by 4 bases and J by 7 bases; unmatched bases: 7. Per germline, CDR1 WNHNN and CDR2 SYGVQD (reference sequence). DNA of the CDR3: TGCGCCAGCAGTGGGGAGACAGGGTGGAATGAGCAGTTCTTC. Amino acid sequence: CASSGETGWNEQFF.

This clone was counted ten times or more. The rearrangement joins TRBV6-6 to TRBJ1-1, with D possibly being TRBD1 (6 bases). The CDR3 runs to 15 residues. In germline, CDR1 is MNHNY, CDR2 SVGAGI (reference sequence). V was clipped by 8 bases and J by 5 bases, with 21 bases between them. CDR3 amino acids: CASVSTSSQGTEAFF. CDR3 coding DNA: TGTGCCAGCGTTTCCACTTCCTCACAGGGAACTGAAGCTTTCTTT.

The CDR3 sequence: CASRIRGKETQYF. DNA of the CDR3: TGCGCCAGCAGAATCAGGGGAAAGGAGACCCAGTACTTC. The chain has TRBV10-1 and TRBJ2-5, with D maybe TRBD1 (6 bases). This CDR3 contains 13 residues. Germline V gene sequence: CDR1 WNHNN, CDR2 SYGVQD (reference sequence). V lost 6 bases, J lost 5 bases, and 13 bases lay in between.

The chain recombines TRBV5-4 with TRBJ1-1; D gene ambiguous. The CDR3 runs to 17 residues. Trimming removed 3 bases from V and 0 bases from J, with 18 bases in between. Germline loops: CDR1 SGHNT, CDR2 YYREEE (reference sequence). CDR3 DNA: TGTGCCAGCAGCTGGGTACGGGGAGACGTGGTGAACACTGAAGCTTTCTTT. Protein: CASSWVRGDVVNTEAFF.

This chain joins TRBV28 and TRBJ1-5; tentatively, D is TRBD1 (5 bases). This CDR3 region has 14 residues. Trimming removed 5 bases at V and 4 bases at J, with 12 bases between. Germline V CDR1 and CDR2: MDHEN, SYDVKM. In DNA, the CDR3 is TGTGCCAGCAGTCCGCGGGGCTTAAATCAGCCCCAGCATTTT. It translates to CASSPRGLNQPQHF.

V gene TRBV7-3 combines with J gene TRBJ1-1; the D is unclear. Germline CDR1 SGHTA, CDR2 FQGTGA. The CDR3 consists of 14 residues. Deletions cut 0 bases from V and 2 bases from J, with 7 bases between. The CDR3 here is CASSLTATNTEAFF. CDR3 coding DNA: TGTGCCAGCAGCTTAACGGCCACCAACACTGAAGCTTTCTTT. The whole variable domain, remainder taken from reference TRBV7-3 and TRBJ1-1, is GAGVSQTPSNKVTEKGKYVELRCDPISGHTALYWYRQSLGQGPEFLIYFQGTGAADDSGLPNDRFFAVRPEGSVSTLKIQRTERGDSAVYLCASSLTATNTEAFFGQGTRLTVV.

The chain is built from TRBV30 and TRBJ1-2, with D hard to call. V was clipped by 7 bases and J by 4 bases, with 19 bases between them. The germline CDR1 and CDR2 sequences are GTSNPN and SVGIG (reference sequence). The CDR3 runs to 14 residues. CDR3 sequence (DNA): TGTGCCTCGAAACGGGGTCGCCCCCTCTATGGCTACACCTTC. It is translated as CASKRGRPLYGYTF.

The chain links TRBV19 to TRBJ1-5; possibly TRBD1 for D (6 bases). CDR1 is LNHDA and CDR2 is SQIVND in the germline V gene (reference sequence). The CDR3 totals 16 residues. V shed 3 bases and J shed 5 bases, with 17 bases lying between them. For the CDR3, the DNA is TGTGCCAGTAGTATTGGGGGAAGGGGGTCCCATCAGCCCCAGCATTTT. Translating gives CASSIGGRGSHQPQHF.

This clone was observed once. This chain joins TRBV24-1 and TRBJ2-1; possibly TRBD2 for D (5 bases). CDR1 KGHDR and CDR2 SFDVKD come from the germline V gene. This CDR3 has 15 residues. Trimming shortened V by 1 base and J by 6 bases, and 12 bases separated the two germline ends. CDR3 bases: TGTGCCACCAGTGATTTTCGGAGGAAGAGCAATGAGCAGTTCTTC. Its translation is CATSDFRRKSNEQFF.

The chain has TRBV5-1 and TRBJ2-7, with 9 bases aligning to TRBD2. The CDR3 runs to 15 residues. Trimming cost V 5 bases and J 4 bases; bases outside gene matches: 10. Germline CDR1 reads SGHRS; CDR2 reads YFSETQ. CDR3 residues: CASRSLRGGAYEQYF. The DNA of the CDR3 is TGCGCCAGCAGATCTCTGCGGGGGGGTGCGTACGAGCAGTACTTC.

The V call is TRBV2, the J call TRBJ2-7, with 8 positions matching TRBD1. V shed 4 bases and J 4 bases; nucleotides not matched to a gene: 6. CDR1 is SNHLY, CDR2 FYNNEI, per germline. The CDR3 is made up of 14 amino acids. The CDR3 DNA sequence: TGTGCCAGCAGTGCGACAGGGGTTCGATACGAGCAGTACTTC. Translation: CASSATGVRYEQYF.

This sequence joins TRBV6-6 and TRBJ1-1; D gene ambiguous. The germline gives CDR1 MNHNY, CDR2 SVGAGI (reference sequence). CDR3 length: 13 amino acids. V lost 5 bases and J 4 bases, leaving 11 bases between the germline ends. This CDR3 reads CASSGEGGTEAFF. CDR3 nucleotides: TGTGCCAGCAGTGGGGAGGGTGGCACTGAAGCTTTCTTT.

The chain joins TRBV3-1 (or the pseudogene TRBV3-2) to TRBJ1-4; 11 positions match TRBD1. CDR1 and CDR2 from the germline V gene are LGHDT and YNNKEL (reference sequence). V lost 1 base, J lost 8 bases, and 0 bases stayed unmatched. The CDR3 length is 14 residues. CDR3 amino acids: CASSQGTGGEKLFF. In nucleotides, the CDR3 is TGTGCCAGCAGCCAAGGGACAGGGGGCGAAAAACTGTTTTTT.